This is a list of T cell receptor beta chains from one sample in a study of beta chain features in type 1 diabetes. The protocol was immunoSEQ multiplex PCR, while the TCRdb copy is restricted to in-frame clones and leaves out a portion. The table shows under 95,000 clones, with roughly a third occurring only once. The material sequenced was stem cell memory CD4+ T cells from blood. These receptors all come from a woman between 18 and 30 years old in good health. The CDR3 runs from the conserved cysteine through the conserved F or W. The order of the fields is clone size, D gene, J gene, V gene, CDR3 DNA, CDR3 protein. The D gene is left open where the match is weak. Clone size appears in some rows only: once, few, many, or a class for an expanded clone.

- | TRBD2 | TRBJ2-5 | TRBV7-6 | TGTGCCAGCAGCTTAGTACAGCGGGGTCCAGAGACCCAGTACTTC | CASSLVQRGPETQYF
few | - | TRBJ2-1 | TRBV10-3 | TGTGCCATCGCCCCTGAGATGTCCAACAATGAGCAGTTCTTC | CAIAPEMSNNEQFF
- | TRBD1 | TRBJ2-1 | TRBV7-2 | TGTGCCAGCAGCCTCCCGGACAGGGGGCAAAATGAGCAGTTCTTC | CASSLPDRGQNEQFF
few | - | TRBJ2-4 | TRBV15 | TGTGCCACCAGCCCCCCGCTGAGGGAAATCAGGGCCAAAAACATTCAGTACTTC | CATSPPLREIRAKNIQYF
few | TRBD1 | TRBJ2-7 | TRBV29-1 | TGCAGCGTGAGGACAGGGGGCGCGTTTTACGAGCAGTACTTC | CSVRTGGAFYEQYF
- | - | TRBJ1-2 | TRBV5-1 | TGCGCCAGCAGCTTGGGGGGCGCGAGCTATGGCTACACCTTC | CASSLGGASYGYTF
many | - | TRBJ2-4 | TRBV11-2 | TGTGCCAGCAGGACTCTAGCCAAAAACATTCAGTACTTC | CASRTLAKNIQYF
- | - | TRBJ2-7 | TRBV12-5 | TGTGCTAGTGGTTTGGCAGGATCCTACGAGCAGTACTTC | CASGLAGSYEQYF
few | - | TRBJ2-1 | TRBV28 | TGTGCCAGCAGTTCAACTTCCCCCTACAATGAGCAGTTCTTC | CASSSTSPYNEQFF
once | - | TRBJ1-5 | TRBV18 | TGTGCCAGCTCACCGGAGAGGTATAGCAATCAGCCCCAGCATTTT | CASSPERYSNQPQHF
- | TRBD1 | TRBJ1-5 | TRBV5-1 | TGCGCCAGCAGCGTATGGACAGGGGGCAATCAGCCCCAGCATTTT | CASSVWTGGNQPQHF
- | TRBD1 | TRBJ1-4 | TRBV9 | TGTGCCAGCAGTCGGACAGGGGGCGCGGGTGAAAAACTGTTTTTT | CASSRTGGAGEKLFF
- | TRBD2 | TRBJ2-3 | TRBV2 | TGTGCCAGCAGCGAACTAGCGGTAACTAGCACAGATACGCAGTATTTT | CASSELAVTSTDTQYF
few | TRBD2 | TRBJ2-3 | TRBV28 | TGTGCCAGCAGTCGACTAGCGCTCCTCTCTAGCACAGATACGCAGTATTTT | CASSRLALLSSTDTQYF
few | - | TRBJ2-5 | TRBV11-2 | TGTGCCAGCAGCTTAGGCCAGCAAGAGACCCAGTACTTC | CASSLGQQETQYF
- | TRBD1 | TRBJ1-1 | TRBV6-6 | TGTGCCAGCGCCACAGGGGGAACTTTTTGGGGTGAAGCTTTCTTT | CASATGGTFWGEAFF
few | - | TRBJ1-2 | TRBV25-1 | TGTGCCAGTGATGGAGGGGCCAGGGTTGGCTACACCTTC | CASDGGARVGYTF
- | TRBD1 | TRBJ2-1 | TRBV7-6 | TGTGCCAGCAGCTTCGTGACCCCGGGACAGGGAAACAATGAGCAGTTCTTC | CASSFVTPGQGNNEQFF
- | TRBD1 | TRBJ2-7 | TRBV5-1 | TGCGCCAGCAGCTCAGGACAGGGGACCTACGAGCAGTACTTC | CASSSGQGTYEQYF
- | - | TRBJ1-5 | TRBV7-9 | TGTGCCAGCAGCTTGGGTGGGGCCAATCAGCCCCAGCATTTT | CASSLGGANQPQHF
- | - | TRBJ2-2 | TRBV21-1 | TGTGCCAGCAGCAAGGGGCGGGACAGGGGCCAGAACACCGGGGAGCTGTTTTTT | CASSKGRDRGQNTGELFF
- | TRBD1 | TRBJ2-7 | TRBV2 | TGTGCCAGCAGCATGAACAGGGGGCGCTTTTACGAGCAGTACTTC | CASSMNRGRFYEQYF
- | - | TRBJ1-4 | TRBV15 | TGTGCCACCAGCGGCGAAAAAGCGGACGGTAGGGAAAAACTGTTTTTT | CATSGEKADGREKLFF
- | TRBD2 | TRBJ2-1 | TRBV5-4 | TGTGCCAGCAGTCACAGGCAGGGCCTGCGGGAGATGCACAATGAGCAGTTCTTC | CASSHRQGLREMHNEQFF
few | - | TRBJ2-7 | TRBV7-2 | TGTGCCAGCAGCTTAGTAAGACTAGTCCCCGACGAGCAGTACTTC | CASSLVRLVPDEQYF
- | - | TRBJ2-2 | TRBV6-5 | TGTGCCAGCAGTTCGCCCCGGGTCGCGAACACCGGGGAGCTGTTTTTT | CASSSPRVANTGELFF
- | TRBD1 | TRBJ1-1 | TRBV19 | TGTGCCAGTAGTATTCAGACAGGGGTTACTGAAGCTTTCTTT | CASSIQTGVTEAFF
- | - | TRBJ1-2 | TRBV7-9 | TGTGCCAGCAGCTCAGAGAGGGAAAGGTTCTATGGCTACACCTTC | CASSSERERFYGYTF
- | - | TRBJ2-2 | TRBV7-9 | TGTGCCAGCAGCCTGGACTTTCAAAGTGGCGGGGAGCTGTTTTTT | CASSLDFQSGGELFF
few | - | TRBJ2-1 | TRBV14 | TGTGCCAGCAGCCAATTGACGAGGACCTACAATGAGCAGTTCTTC | CASSQLTRTYNEQFF
- | - | TRBJ1-1 | TRBV19 | TGTGCCAGTAGTTCCAGGCGGAACACTGAAGCTTTCTTT | CASSSRRNTEAFF
- | - | TRBJ2-1 | TRBV7-2 | TGTGCCAGCAGCTCCCAGAATGAGCAGTTCTTC | CASSSQNEQFF
many | - | TRBJ2-3 | TRBV29-1 | TGCAGCGTTTCAGGGGTGGGCACAGATACGCAGTATTTT | CSVSGVGTDTQYF
- | TRBD2 | TRBJ2-3 | TRBV27 | TGTGCCAGCAGCCAGCGGGGGGTCACAGATACGCAGTATTTT | CASSQRGVTDTQYF
few | - | TRBJ2-7 | TRBV2 | TGTGCCAGCAGAGCTGGACAGGGAGGGGACGAGCAGTACTTC | CASRAGQGGDEQYF
few | TRBD1 | TRBJ2-2 | TRBV5-1 | TGCGCCAGCAGCCAAGGACAGGCGCTAAACACCGGGGAGCTGTTTTTT | CASSQGQALNTGELFF
few | TRBD2 | TRBJ2-4 | TRBV6-5 | TGTGCCAGCAGCGTAGCGGGAGGCATTCAGTACTTC | CASSVAGGIQYF
- | TRBD1 | TRBJ1-5 | TRBV15 | TGTGCCACCAGTAAACAGGGGGCGGATCAGCCCCAGCATTTT | CATSKQGADQPQHF
- | - | TRBJ2-7 | TRBV6-5 | TGTGCCAGCAGTTACAGTGTGAACCTCGGGATGGACGAGCAGTACTTC | CASSYSVNLGMDEQYF
- | - | TRBJ1-1 | TRBV2 | TGTGCCAGCAGTCAAAACATGAACACTGAAGCTTTCTTT | CASSQNMNTEAFF
few | - | TRBJ2-5 | TRBV7-2 | TGTGCCAGCAGCTTGGTCACTCAAGAGACCCAGTACTTC | CASSLVTQETQYF
- | - | TRBJ1-2 | TRBV11-2 | TGTGCCAGCACCTCAGGCACCGCTAACTATGGCTACACCTTC | CASTSGTANYGYTF
- | TRBD2 | TRBJ2-5 | TRBV7-3 | TGTGCCAGCAGCACAGGACTAGTGGAGACCCAGTACTTC | CASSTGLVETQYF
- | TRBD2 | TRBJ2-2 | TRBV2 | TGTGCCAGCAGTGTCAGCGGGAGGTTCGGCGGGGAGCTGTTTTTT | CASSVSGRFGGELFF
once | TRBD1 | TRBJ1-1 | TRBV7-3 | TGTGCCAGCAGCTTAGGGACAGGGTCCACTGAAGCTTTCTTT | CASSLGTGSTEAFF
few | TRBD2 | TRBJ2-1 | TRBV25-1 | TGTGCCAGCAGCAGACCAGTAGCGGGTTACAATGAGCAGTTCTTC | CASSRPVAGYNEQFF
- | - | TRBJ1-2 | TRBV6-6 | TGTGCCAGCAGTGACCTTCAGGCAGGTGGCTACACCTTC | CASSDLQAGGYTF
- | TRBD2 | TRBJ2-7 | TRBV11-2 | TGTGCCAGCAGCTTAGCGAGCGGGAGGGCGTCCTACGAGCAGTACTTC | CASSLASGRASYEQYF
few | TRBD2 | TRBJ2-2 | TRBV6-5 | TGTGCCAGCAGCTTAGCGGGAGTGCCCACCGGGGAGCTGTTTTTT | CASSLAGVPTGELFF
many | - | TRBJ2-1 | TRBV7-9 | TGTGCCAGCAGCTTAAGAGGGAATGAGCAGTTCTTC | CASSLRGNEQFF
- | TRBD2 | TRBJ2-1 | TRBV9 | TGTGCCAGCAGCGCAGCCAGACTAGCGGGAGATCATGAGCAGTTCTTC | CASSAARLAGDHEQFF
few | TRBD1 | TRBJ1-4 | TRBV4-2 | TGTGCCAGCAGCCCAGGGGGCGAGTATGAAAAACTGTTTTTT | CASSPGGEYEKLFF
- | - | TRBJ2-5 | TRBV11-3 | TGTGCCAGCAGCTTAGGCAGGGGCGAGACCCAGTACTTC | CASSLGRGETQYF
- | TRBD2 | TRBJ2-5 | TRBV5-1 | TGCGCCAGCAGACCGGGACTAGCGGGAGAGACCCAGTACTTC | CASRPGLAGETQYF
- | - | TRBJ1-4 | TRBV9 | TGTGCCAGCAGCGTAACCCCAGTTGCAACTAATGAAAAACTGTTTTTT | CASSVTPVATNEKLFF